Shown below are 16 T cell receptor beta chains from a single sample sequenced in a study of shared T cell receptors in the human thymus. The table came from immunoSEQ multiplex PCR; TCRdb's copy has only in-frame clones and leaves some out. This sample has roughly 710,000 clones, with around 85% found just once. This sample was shared with a second study, whose subject was human thymus T cells.

Sequenced material: thymocytes. Receptor source: a girl in the first two years of life with a congenital heart defect.

The V gene is TRBV5-1, the J gene TRBJ1-6; the match to TRBD1 covers 7 bases. Per germline, CDR1 SGHRS and CDR2 YFSETQ. Trimming at V came to 4 bases and at J to 6 bases, leaving 13 bases not matched to a gene. The CDR3 runs to 17 residues. CDR3 DNA sequence: TGCGCCAGCAGCCCCTACCGGGACAGAGAGACTAATTCACCCCTCCACTTT. This gives the protein CASSPYRDRETNSPLHF. The variable domain in full, completed from reference TRBV5-1 and TRBJ1-6, reads KAGVTQTPRYLIKTRGQQVTLSCSPISGHRSVSWYQQTPGQGLQFLFEYFSETQRNKGNFPGRFSGRQFSNSRSEMNVSTLELGDSALYLCASSPYRDRETNSPLHFGNGTRLTVT.

This clone was seen once. The J gene is TRBJ1-2, the V gene TRBV5-1; perhaps TRBD1 as D (5 bases). The germline V gene has CDR1 SGHRS and CDR2 YFSETQ. V was trimmed by 0 bases and J by 3 bases, leaving 12 bases between them. This CDR3 spans 15 amino acids. This CDR3 reads CASSLEGQADYGYTF. As DNA, the CDR3 is TGCGCCAGCAGCTTGGAGGGGCAGGCAGACTATGGCTACACCTTC.

The chain couples TRBV10-3 to TRBJ1-2; 9 nucleotides match TRBD1. The V segment lost 6 bases and the J segment 10 bases; nucleotides outside the gene matches: 15. Germline CDR1 and CDR2: ENHRY and SYGVKD. The CDR3 loop spans 15 amino acids. CDR3: CAIRSGQGYLPVYTF. CDR3 in DNA: TGTGCCATCAGATCGGGACAGGGCTACCTCCCTGTCTACACCTTC.

This clone was recorded only once. The V and J genes are TRBV11-2 and TRBJ1-1; D is perhaps TRBD1 (6 bases). The germline V gene encodes CDR1 SGHAT and CDR2 FQNNGV. The CDR3 is 19 amino acids. V was pared by 5 bases and J by 2 bases, with 27 bases between. The CDR3 loop reads CASSLRGQGPPTLNTEAFF. In DNA form, the CDR3 reads TGTGCCAGCAGCCTGAGAGGTCAGGGGCCCCCGACCTTAAACACTGAAGCTTTCTTT.

The chain joins TRBV27 to TRBJ2-3, with 7 nucleotides matching TRBD2. Germline CDR1 MNHEY, CDR2 SMNVEV (reference sequence). The CDR3 covers 18 residues. Unmatched junction bases numbered 15, after V lost 5 bases and J lost 1 base. The CDR3 sequence: CASSLCAGTTRRTDTQYF. The CDR3 DNA is TGTGCCAGCAGTCTTTGCGCCGGGACTACTCGTCGCACAGATACGCAGTATTTT.

V gene TRBV19 combines with J gene TRBJ1-5, with D unclear. Germline V gene lookup returns CDR1 LNHDA and CDR2 SQIVND (reference sequence). The CDR3 contains 14 residues. V lost 8 bases and J lost 0, with 11 bases in between. CDR3 DNA: TGTGCCAGTTGGGCTTTGGATAGCAATCAGCCCCAGCATTTT. This translates into CASWALDSNQPQHF.

This clone was observed a handful of times. J is TRBJ2-2 and V is TRBV7-2, with D hard to call. The germline CDR1 and CDR2 sequences are SGHTA and FQGNSA. Trimming stripped 0 bases from V and 9 bases from J, with 11 bases between. The CDR3 totals 14 residues. The CDR3 here is CASSLARCSWELFF. CDR3 nucleotide sequence: TGTGCCAGCAGCTTAGCGCGTTGCTCTTGGGAGCTGTTTTTT.

This sequence joins TRBV11-2 and TRBJ1-3, with 11 bases lining up with TRBD1. Germline trimming cut 5 bases from V and 4 bases from J; bases unmatched to any gene: 4. This CDR3 comprises 15 residues. Germline V gives CDR1 SGHAT, CDR2 FQNNGV. CDR3 sequence reads: CASSLGTGGGNTIYF. The CDR3 nucleotides read TGTGCCAGCAGCCTCGGGACAGGGGGAGGAAACACCATATATTTT.

The rearrangement uses TRBV27 and TRBJ1-1; no firm D call. Trimming shortened V by 6 bases and J by 2 bases, and 10 bases separated the two germline ends. CDR3 length equals 13 residues. From germline, CDR1 is MNHEY and CDR2 SMNVEV (reference sequence). The CDR3 DNA sequence: TGTGCCAGCAGCCTAAAGTATAACACTGAAGCTTTCTTT. It translates to CASSLKYNTEAFF.

The rearrangement uses TRBV6-6 and TRBJ2-7; D is perhaps TRBD1 (5 bases). Germline-derived CDR1 and CDR2 are MNHNY and SVGAGI (reference sequence). The CDR3 length is 14 residues. Trimming stripped 2 bases from V and 0 bases from J, with 8 bases between. In DNA form, the CDR3 reads TGTGCCAGCAGTTACAGGGGCGACTCCTACGAGCAGTACTTC. Its translation is CASSYRGDSYEQYF.

This chain links TRBV27 with TRBJ1-1, with D perhaps TRBD1 (6 bases). This CDR3 has 18 residues. V dropped 6 bases and J dropped 5 bases, with 28 bases sitting between them. Germline CDR1 MNHEY, CDR2 SMNVEV (reference sequence). The CDR3 spells CASSASGGRGHSSTEAFF. CDR3 DNA sequence: TGTGCCAGCAGCGCCTCGGGGGGCAGGGGACATTCCAGTACTGAAGCTTTCTTT.

This clone was counted a few times. The DNA for the CDR3 is TGTGCTAGTGGTTCTGGGTCAGGGGTCGGGGAGACCCAGTACTTC. Its protein product is CASGSGSGVGETQYF. J is TRBJ2-5 and V is TRBV12-5; D is possibly TRBD1 (6 bases). Trimming shortened V by 4 bases and J by 5 bases, and 17 bases separated the two germline ends. The length of the CDR3 is 15 residues. Germline CDR1 is LGHNT and CDR2 is FRNRAP.

The chain links TRBV25-1 to TRBJ1-4; maybe TRBD1 (5 bases). Germline V gene data show CDR1 as MGHDK and CDR2 as SYGVNS. This CDR3 contains 14 residues. Trimming shortened V by 6 bases and J by 10 bases, and 18 bases separated the two germline ends. The CDR3 DNA follows: TGTGCCAGCAGCCACGACCGGGGGACTGCAAAACTGTTTTTT. It translates to CASSHDRGTAKLFF.

This chain links TRBV28 with TRBJ1-5, with 8 bases fitting TRBD1. Looked up from germline, CDR1 is MDHEN and CDR2 is SYDVKM. V shed 8 bases, J shed 0 bases, and the junction held 18 bases outside the gene matches. This CDR3 spans 19 amino acids. This chain's CDR3 is CASAYGGQGGWYSNQPQHF. The CDR3 DNA sequence: TGTGCCAGCGCTTATGGAGGACAGGGAGGCTGGTATAGCAATCAGCCCCAGCATTTT.

The chain recombines TRBV29-1 with TRBJ2-1; 14 nucleotides line up with TRBD2. Germline CDR1 is SQVTM and CDR2 is ANQGSEA. V shed 7 bases, J shed 3 bases, and the junction held 11 bases outside the gene matches. This CDR3 comprises 17 residues. The CDR3: CSALTSGGENLYNEQFF. The CDR3 DNA is TGCAGCGCCCTGACTAGCGGGGGGGAAAACCTCTACAATGAGCAGTTCTTC.

Only one count was recorded for this clone. The chain recombines TRBV5-1 with TRBJ1-4; tentative D call: TRBD1 (6 bases). The CDR3 covers 18 residues. Germline CDR1 reads SGHRS; CDR2 reads YFSETQ. Trimming pared 4 bases from V and 3 bases from J, leaving 22 bases between. The CDR3 bases are TGCGCCAGCAGCCATGGTGGGGACAAGGCAACCCCTAATGAAAAACTGTTTTTT. Translating gives CASSHGGDKATPNEKLFF.